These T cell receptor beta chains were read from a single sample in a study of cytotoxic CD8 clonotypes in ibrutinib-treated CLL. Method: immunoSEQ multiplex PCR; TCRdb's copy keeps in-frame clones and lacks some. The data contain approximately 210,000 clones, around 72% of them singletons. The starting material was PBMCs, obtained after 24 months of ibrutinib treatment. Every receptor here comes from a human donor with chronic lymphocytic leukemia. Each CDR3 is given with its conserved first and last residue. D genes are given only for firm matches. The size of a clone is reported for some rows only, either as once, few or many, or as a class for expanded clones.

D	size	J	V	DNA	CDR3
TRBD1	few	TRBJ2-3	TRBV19	TGTGCCACCGCGGACAGGGGAGGGCCCTCAGATACGCAGTATTTT	CATADRGGPSDTQYF
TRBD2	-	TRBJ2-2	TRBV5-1	TGCGCCAGCAGCCCTATAGCGGGAGTGGGGGACACCGGGGAGCTGTTTTTT	CASSPIAGVGDTGELFF
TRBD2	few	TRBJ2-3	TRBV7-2	TGTGCCAGCAGCTCCGGACTAGCGGGAGGCACAGATACGCAGTATTTT	CASSSGLAGGTDTQYF
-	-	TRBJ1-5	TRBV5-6	TGTGCCAGCAGCTTCGGTCTTGGCCAGCCCCAGCATTTT	CASSFGLGQPQHF
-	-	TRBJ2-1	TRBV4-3	TGCGCCAGCAGCCAAGTCAGAACTTGGGATGAGCAGTTCTTC	CASSQVRTWDEQFF
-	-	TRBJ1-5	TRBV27	TGTGCCAGCAGTTTAAATAGTTATAGCAATCAGCCCCAGCATTTT	CASSLNSYSNQPQHF
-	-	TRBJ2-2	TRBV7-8	TGTGCCAGCCTACAGGGGACTCCGAACACCGGGGAGCTGTTTTTT	CASLQGTPNTGELFF
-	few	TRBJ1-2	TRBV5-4	TGTGCCAGCAGCTTTCGCAGGGCCTATGGCTACACCTTC	CASSFRRAYGYTF
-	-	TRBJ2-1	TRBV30	TGTGCCTGGAGTAGGCAGGGGATTATGTGGGATGAGCAGTTCTTC	CAWSRQGIMWDEQFF
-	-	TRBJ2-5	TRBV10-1	TGCGCCAGCATAGGGCCCCAAGAGACCCAGTACTTC	CASIGPQETQYF
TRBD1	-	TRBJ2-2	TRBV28	TGTGCCAGCAAACAGACAGGGGTCACCGGGGAGCTGTTTTTT	CASKQTGVTGELFF
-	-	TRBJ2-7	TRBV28	TGTGCCAGCAGTTCAGGTAGCTCCTACGAGCAGTACTTC	CASSSGSSYEQYF
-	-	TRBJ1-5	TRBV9	TGTGCCAGCAGCGCCGACACTTACAATCAGCCCCAGCATTTT	CASSADTYNQPQHF
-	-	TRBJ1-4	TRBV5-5	TGTGCCAGCAGCTTGGCGGGACGCACTAATGAAAAACTGTTTTTT	CASSLAGRTNEKLFF
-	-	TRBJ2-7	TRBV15	TGTGCCACCAGCAGGGGGCACGGATGGGGCGAGCAGTACTTC	CATSRGHGWGEQYF
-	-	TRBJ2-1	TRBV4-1	TGCGCCAGCAGCCAAGAAGGTTGGGTAGATCTGTTCTTC	CASSQEGWVDLFF
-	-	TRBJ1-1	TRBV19	TGTGCCAGTAGTGAGTCAGTAGGTGTTACGGCTTTCTTT	CASSESVGVTAFF
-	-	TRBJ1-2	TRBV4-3	TGCGCCAGCAGCCAAGATCGAGGGCAGGGTAACTATGGCTACACCTTC	CASSQDRGQGNYGYTF
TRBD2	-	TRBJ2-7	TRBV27	TGTGCCAGCAGTTTACACCTAGCGGGAGACTACGAGCAGTACTTC	CASSLHLAGDYEQYF
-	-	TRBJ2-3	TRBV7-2	TGTGCCAGCAGCTTAGTTAGGACTCCCGCAGGCACAGATACGCAGTATTTT	CASSLVRTPAGTDTQYF
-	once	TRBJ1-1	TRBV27	TGTGCCAGCAACTCTTTTATAGGGGTGAACACTGAAGCTTTCTTT	CASNSFIGVNTEAFF
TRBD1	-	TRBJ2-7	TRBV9	TGTGCCAGCAGTCTCGGGACAGGGTGGGAGCAGTACTTC	CASSLGTGWEQYF
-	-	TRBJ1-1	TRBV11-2	TGTGCCAGCAGCTTAGAAACAGAGGCTTTCTTT	CASSLETEAFF
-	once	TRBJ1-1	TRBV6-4	TGTGCCAGCAGTGACTCGGAGGCGGGCGCGGACACTGAAGCTTTCTTT	CASSDSEAGADTEAFF
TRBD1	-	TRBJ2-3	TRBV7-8	TGTGCCAGCAGCACCCGACAGGGATACACAGATACGCAGTATTTT	CASSTRQGYTDTQYF
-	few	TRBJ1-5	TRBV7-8	TGTGCCAGCAGCTTAGGCTACGGGCAGCCCCAGCATTTT	CASSLGYGQPQHF
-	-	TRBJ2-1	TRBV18	TGTGCCACCCGGGACACAACCTACAATGAGCAGTTCTTC	CATRDTTYNEQFF
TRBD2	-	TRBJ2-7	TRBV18	TGTGCCAGCTCACCAGTAATATGGACTAGCGGGAGGATCTCCTACGAGCAGTACTTC	CASSPVIWTSGRISYEQYF
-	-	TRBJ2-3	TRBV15	TGTGCCACCAGCAGTGTCACAGTCGGGGATACGCAGTATTTT	CATSSVTVGDTQYF
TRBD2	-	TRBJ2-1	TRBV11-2	TGTGCCAGCAGCTTACTAGCGGGAGTCAATGAGCAGTTCTTC	CASSLLAGVNEQFF